The entry below describes one TCR beta chain. The PCR used 60 Vbeta and 13 Jbeta primers. Assay: immunoSEQ multiplex PCR; the TCRdb copy retains only in-frame clones and omits some. The sample lists about 140,000 clones; more than 70% were seen once. This entry belongs to a study of cytomegalovirus exposure and HLA in healthy donors. The CDR3 has 16 residues. The ends lost 0 bases at V and 6 bases at J; junction bases unmatched: 8. In germline, CDR1 is LNHDA, CDR2 SQIVND (reference sequence). V gene TRBV19 combines with J gene TRBJ1-5, with 7 nucleotides matching TRBD1. This TCR came from a man aged 45-60 years in good health and CMV-seronegative. What was sequenced was PBMCs. The CDR3 spells CASSIDRNRGAQPQHF. CDR3 nucleotides: TGTGCCAGTAGTATAGACCGGAACAGGGGAGCTCAGCCCCAGCATTTT.